This T cell receptor (beta chain) was obtained from a study of T-cell memory formation after mild COVID-19. Trimming removed 5 bases from V and 5 bases from J; junction bases left unmatched: 6. Germline-derived CDR1 and CDR2 are MNHEY and SVGAGI. This CDR3 is 14 amino acids long. This clonotype was picked up a small number of times. As yet, its antigen is unknown. The authors produced TCR alpha and TCR beta cDNA libraries with sample barcodes and UMIs by 5'RACE using constant-segment primers. TCRdb fed the 5' RACE reads into MiXCR, producing one record per CDR3 protein. The table shows around 510,000 distinct CDR3 sequences, with about 20% occurring only once. Study results and limitations: The main location of contracting CD4+ clones was CM and EM, and that of contracting CD8+ clones was EMRA.

The rearrangement links TRBV6-5 to TRBJ2-5; TRBD2 matches at 9 bases. The sequence was obtained from an adult woman who had mild COVID-19 (a few samples of this study predate the infection). Cell type and time point are not known. Sequences were obtained from PBMCs or a T cell subset sorted from them (not recorded which). Written as DNA, the CDR3 is TGTGCCAGCAGTACTTTAGCGGGAGAGGAGACCCAGTACTTC. It encodes CASSTLAGEETQYF.